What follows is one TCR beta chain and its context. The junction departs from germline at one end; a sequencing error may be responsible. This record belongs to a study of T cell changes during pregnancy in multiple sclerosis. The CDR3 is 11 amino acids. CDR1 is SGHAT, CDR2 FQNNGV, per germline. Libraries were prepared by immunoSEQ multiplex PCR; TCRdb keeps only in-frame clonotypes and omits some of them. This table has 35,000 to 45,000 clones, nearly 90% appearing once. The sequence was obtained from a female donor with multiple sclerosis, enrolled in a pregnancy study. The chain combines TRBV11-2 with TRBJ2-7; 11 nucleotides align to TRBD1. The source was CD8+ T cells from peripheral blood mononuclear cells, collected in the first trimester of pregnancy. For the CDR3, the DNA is TGTGCCAGCAGCTCGGGACAGGGGGATAACTTC. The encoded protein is CASSSGQGDNF.